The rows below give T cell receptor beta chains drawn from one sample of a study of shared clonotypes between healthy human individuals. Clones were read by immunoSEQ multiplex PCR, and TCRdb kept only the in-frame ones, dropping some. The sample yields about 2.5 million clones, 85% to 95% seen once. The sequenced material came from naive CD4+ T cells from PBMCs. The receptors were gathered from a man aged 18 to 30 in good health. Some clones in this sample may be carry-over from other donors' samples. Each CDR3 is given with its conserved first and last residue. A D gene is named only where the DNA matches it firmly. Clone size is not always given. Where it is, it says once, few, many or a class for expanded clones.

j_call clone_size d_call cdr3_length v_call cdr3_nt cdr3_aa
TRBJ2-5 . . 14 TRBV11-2 TGTGCCAGCAGCCGAGACACGTACCAAGAGACCCAGTACTTC CASSRDTYQETQYF
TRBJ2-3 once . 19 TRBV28 TGTGCCAGCAGTGACCCGACCTTACTAACAACCCTGAGCACAGATACGCAGTATTTT CASSDPTLLTTLSTDTQYF
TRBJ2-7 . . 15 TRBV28 TGTGCCAGCACCCGATACGGGCTAGGAGGGAACGAGCAGTACTTC CASTRYGLGGNEQYF
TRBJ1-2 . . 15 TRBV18 TGTGCCAGCTCACCACCTTCGTTTTCAGGGGATGGCTACACCTTC CASSPPSFSGDGYTF
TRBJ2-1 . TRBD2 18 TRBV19 TGTGCCAGTAGCCTTGACTCTCCGGGACTAGCGGGCTACAATGAGCAGTTCTTC CASSLDSPGLAGYNEQFF
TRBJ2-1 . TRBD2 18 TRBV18 TGTGCCAGCTCACCCAGACTAGCGGGAGGGCCCGGGGAAAATGAGCAGTTCTTC CASSPRLAGGPGENEQFF
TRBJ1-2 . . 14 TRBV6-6 TGTGCCAGCAGTTACTCCGGCACATCCTATGGCTACACCTTC CASSYSGTSYGYTF
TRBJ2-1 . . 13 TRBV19 TGTGCCACCTTGGGGTACAGATCCAATGAGCAGTTCTTC CATLGYRSNEQFF
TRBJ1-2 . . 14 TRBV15 TGTGCCACCAGCAGAGATCGCACCTTCCATGGCTACACCTTC CATSRDRTFHGYTF
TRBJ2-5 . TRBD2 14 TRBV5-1 TGCGCCAGCAGCTTAGCGGGAGGGCAAGAGACCCAGTACTTC CASSLAGGQETQYF
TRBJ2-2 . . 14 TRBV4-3 TGCGCCAGCAGCCACTCGGGGTCGTCTGGGGAGCTGTTTTTT CASSHSGSSGELFF
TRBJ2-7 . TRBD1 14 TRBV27 TGTGCCAGCCGAAGGGACAGGGCTTCCTACGAGCAGTACTTC CASRRDRASYEQYF
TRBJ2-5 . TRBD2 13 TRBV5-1 TGCGCCAGCAGCTTTAGCGGGAGTGAGACCCAGTACTTC CASSFSGSETQYF
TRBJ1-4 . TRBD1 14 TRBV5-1 TGCGCCAGCAGCACGGGACAGCCTAATGAAAAACTGTTTTTT CASSTGQPNEKLFF
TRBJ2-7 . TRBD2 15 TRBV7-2 TGTGCCAGCAGCTTAGGGACTAGCGGCTCCTACGAGCAGTACTTC CASSLGTSGSYEQYF
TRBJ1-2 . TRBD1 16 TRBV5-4 TGTGCCAGCAGCTTGGTAGGCCAGGGGGCTAATTATGGCTACACCTTC CASSLVGQGANYGYTF
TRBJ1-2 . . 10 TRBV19 TGTGCCAGTGGTGATTATGGCTACACCTTC CASGDYGYTF
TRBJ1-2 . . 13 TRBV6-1 TGTGCCAGCAGTGCCGCGGGCAGGGATGGCTACACCTTC CASSAAGRDGYTF
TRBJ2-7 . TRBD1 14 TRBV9 TGTGCCAGCAGCTCCCGACAGGGAGCCTACGAGCAGTACTTC CASSSRQGAYEQYF
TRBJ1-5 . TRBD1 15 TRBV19 TGTGCCAGTAGTTCTACAGGGGGCGGCAATCAGCCCCAGCATTTT CASSSTGGGNQPQHF
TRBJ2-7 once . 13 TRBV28 TGTGCCAGCAGTGGGGGGGGCATTTACGAGCAGTACTTC CASSGGGIYEQYF
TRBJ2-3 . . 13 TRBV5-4 TGTGCCAGCAGCCAGCGGAGCACAGATACGCAGTATTTT CASSQRSTDTQYF
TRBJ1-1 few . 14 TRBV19 TGTGCCAGTAGTATACGAAGCTATACCGCTGAAGCTTTCTTT CASSIRSYTAEAFF
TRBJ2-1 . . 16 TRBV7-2 TGTGCCAGCAGCTTAGGAGCTGGACCGGCCGGGACAGAGCAGTTCTTC CASSLGAGPAGTEQFF
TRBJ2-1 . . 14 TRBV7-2 TGTGCCAGCAGCTTAGAACCGGCCTACAATGAGCAGTTCTTC CASSLEPAYNEQFF
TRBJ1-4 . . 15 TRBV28 TGTGCCAGTACTACGACTGGAGCAACTAATGAAAAACTGTTTTTT CASTTTGATNEKLFF
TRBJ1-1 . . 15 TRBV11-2 TGTGCCAGCAGCTGGGGGACCGGGGGGCACACTGAAGCTTTCTTT CASSWGTGGHTEAFF
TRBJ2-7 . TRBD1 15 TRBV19 TGTGCCAGTAGTATAGAAACAGGGGGCTCCTACGAGCAGTACTTC CASSIETGGSYEQYF
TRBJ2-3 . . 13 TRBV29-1 TGCAGCGTTGAAAGGCGGGGCACAGATACGCAGTATTTT CSVERRGTDTQYF
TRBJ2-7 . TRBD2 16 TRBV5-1 TGCGCCAGCAGCACTTACGCCGGGACTAGCGTAGTCGAGCAGTACTTC CASSTYAGTSVVEQYF
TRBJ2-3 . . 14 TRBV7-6 TGTGCCAGCAGCCCAGGACAAGGCACAGATACGCAGTATTTT CASSPGQGTDTQYF
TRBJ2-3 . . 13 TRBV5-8 TGTGCCAGCAGCCGGGGATATGCAGATACGCAGTATTTT CASSRGYADTQYF
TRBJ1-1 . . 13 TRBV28 TGTGCCAGCAGTTTGACACGGAGTATTGAAGCTTTCTTT CASSLTRSIEAFF
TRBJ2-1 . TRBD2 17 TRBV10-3 TGTGCCATCAGGGGGGATGGCGCGGGGGGCACTTACAATGAGCAGTTCTTC CAIRGDGAGGTYNEQFF
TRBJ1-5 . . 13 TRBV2 TGTGCCAGCTCACGGGATAGCAATCAGCCCCAGCATTTT CASSRDSNQPQHF
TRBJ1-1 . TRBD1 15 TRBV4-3 TGCGCCAGCAGCCAAGATTGGGGGACAGGTTTTTTTGCTTTCTTT CASSQDWGTGFFAFF
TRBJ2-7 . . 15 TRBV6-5 TGTGCCAGCAGTTACAGTATGACTCCTTCCTACGAGCAGTACTTC CASSYSMTPSYEQYF